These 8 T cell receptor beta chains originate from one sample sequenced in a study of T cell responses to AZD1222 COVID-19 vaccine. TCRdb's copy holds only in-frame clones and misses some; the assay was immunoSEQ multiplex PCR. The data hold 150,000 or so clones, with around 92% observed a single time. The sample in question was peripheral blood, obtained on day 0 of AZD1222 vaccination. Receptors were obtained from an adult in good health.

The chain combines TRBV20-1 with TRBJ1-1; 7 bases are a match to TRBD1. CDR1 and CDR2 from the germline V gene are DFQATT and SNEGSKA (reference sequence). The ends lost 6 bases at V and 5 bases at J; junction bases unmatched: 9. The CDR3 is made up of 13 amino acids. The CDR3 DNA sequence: TGCAGTGCAAGTACAGGGGTAGAAACTGAAGCTTTCTTT. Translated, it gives CSASTGVETEAFF.

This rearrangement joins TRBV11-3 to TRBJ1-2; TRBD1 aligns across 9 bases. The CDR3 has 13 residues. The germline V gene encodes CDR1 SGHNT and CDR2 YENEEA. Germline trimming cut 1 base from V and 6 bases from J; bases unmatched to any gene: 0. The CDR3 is CASSLGTGDGYTF. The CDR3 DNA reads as TGTGCCAGCAGCTTAGGGACAGGGGATGGCTACACCTTC.

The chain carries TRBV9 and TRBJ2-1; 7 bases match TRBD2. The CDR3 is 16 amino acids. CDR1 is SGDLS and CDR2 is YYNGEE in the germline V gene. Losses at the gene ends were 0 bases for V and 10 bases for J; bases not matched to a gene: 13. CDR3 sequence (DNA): TGTGCCAGCAGCGTAGCTTGGGGGGAGGGCCGTCAGGAGCAGTTCTTC. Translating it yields CASSVAWGEGRQEQFF.

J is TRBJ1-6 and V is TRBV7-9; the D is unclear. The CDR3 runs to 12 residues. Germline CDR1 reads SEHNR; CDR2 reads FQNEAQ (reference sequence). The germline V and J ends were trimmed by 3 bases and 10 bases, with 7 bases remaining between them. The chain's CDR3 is CASSLEASPLHF. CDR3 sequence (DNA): TGTGCCAGCAGCTTGGAGGCCTCACCCCTCCACTTT.

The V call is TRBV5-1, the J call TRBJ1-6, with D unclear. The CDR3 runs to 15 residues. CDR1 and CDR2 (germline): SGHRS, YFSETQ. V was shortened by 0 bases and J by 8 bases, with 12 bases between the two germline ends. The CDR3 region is CASSLEAGADSPLHF. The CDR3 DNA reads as TGCGCCAGCAGCTTGGAGGCTGGAGCAGATTCACCCCTCCACTTT.

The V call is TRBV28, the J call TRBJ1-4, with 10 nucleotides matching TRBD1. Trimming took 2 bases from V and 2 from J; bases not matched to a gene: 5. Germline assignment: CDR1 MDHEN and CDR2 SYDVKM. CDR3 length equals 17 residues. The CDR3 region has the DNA TGTGCCAGCAGTTTACTTGCGGACAGGGGGACTAATGAAAAACTGTTTTTT. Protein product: CASSLLADRGTNEKLFF.

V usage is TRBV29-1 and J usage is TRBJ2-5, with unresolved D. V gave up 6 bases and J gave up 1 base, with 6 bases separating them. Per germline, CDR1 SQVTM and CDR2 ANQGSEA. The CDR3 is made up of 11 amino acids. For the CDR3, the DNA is TGCAGCGTACAAGTCCAAGAGACCCAGTACTTC. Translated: CSVQVQETQYF. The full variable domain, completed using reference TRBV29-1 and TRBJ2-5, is SAVISQKPSRDICQRGTSLTIQCQVDSQVTMMFWYRQQPGQSLTLIATANQGSEATYESGFVIDKFPISRPNLTFSTLTVSNMSPEDSSIYLCSVQVQETQYFGPGTRLLVL.

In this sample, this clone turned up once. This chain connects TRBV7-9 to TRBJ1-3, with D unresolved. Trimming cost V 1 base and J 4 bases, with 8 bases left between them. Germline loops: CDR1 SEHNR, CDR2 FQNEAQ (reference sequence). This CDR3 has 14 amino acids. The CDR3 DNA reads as TGTGCCAGCAGCTTAGAAAGGCAAGGAAACACCATATATTTT. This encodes CASSLERQGNTIYF. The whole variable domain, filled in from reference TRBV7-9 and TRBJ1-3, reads DTGVSQNPRHKITKRGQNVTFRCDPISEHNRLYWYRQTLGQGPEFLTYFQNEAQLEKSRLLSDRFSAERPKGSFSTLEIQRTEQGDSAMYLCASSLERQGNTIYFGEGSWLTVV.